This T cell receptor beta chain stems from a study of T cell repertoires in cytomegalovirus infection (dated by TCRdb to about 2019). Broadly, across the study: The peptide stimulations were aimed at well-studied HLA-B-restricted epitopes as well as recently identified HLA-C-restricted CMV epitopes, whose presentation resists viral immunomodulation. Because public TCR beta signatures pointed to carriage of CMV infection together with the matching HLA type, the HLA type of each donor mattered for the analysis.

This clonotype was counted at least ten times. Its recognized antigen is unknown. Per-base qualities were not stored, and no clone one base away is much larger. Overall study results and their limits: In both this cohort and an independent roughly 400-donor cohort, the cumulative frequency of public TCR beta family members distinguished carriers of CMV infection plus the relevant HLA type. The ex vivo response was dominated by HLA-C-restricted CMV-specific TCR beta clonotypes, and the single most frequent clonotype in two of eight donors was supplied by these HLA-C-restricted clonotypes.

Sequencing instrument: Illumina HiSeq 1500. TCRdb itself trimmed the public reads at Q25 with fastp, ran MiXCR and retained productive beta chains. When rows share a CDR3 protein, they turn into one entry using the most common DNA and genes. Present in this sample are about 130,000 distinct CDR3 sequences, about 31% of which were seen just once. The ten largest clones add up to around 50% of the sample. The label giving this sample's treatment or condition can be read as: in vitro stimulation with specific CMV peptide epitopes to enrich CMV-specific T cells. Here V drops 4 bases and J drops 3 bases, and the junction holds 14 bases not matched to any gene. Looking up the germline V gene yields CDR1 SGHTA and CDR2 FQGNSA. Taken from cysteine to phenylalanine, the CDR3 has 20 residues. Of all the DNA, just the CDR3 is kept, 60 bases in frame from base 1.

Here the chain combines TRBV7-2 and TRBJ2-3; 15 bases in the junction line up with TRBD2. The sample in question was CD8+ T cells from cultured PBMCs, obtained from culture after CMV antigen stimulation. The receptor comes from a human donor in good health (CMV status not recorded). Some clones in this sample may be carry-over from other donors' samples. The sequenced DNA: TGTGCCAGCAGCTCCTCCTCCGGGACTAGCGGGGGGCCCTGGACAGATACGCAGTATTTT. Its product reads: CASSSSSGTSGGPWTDTQYF. Joined to the reference TRBV7-2 and TRBJ2-3 proteins, this CDR3 gives the full variable domain: GAGVSQSPSNKVTEKGKDVELRCDPISGHTALYWYRQSLGQGLEFLIYFQGNSAPDKSGLPSDRFSAERTGGSVSTLTIQRTQQEDSAVYLCASSSSSGTSGGPWTDTQYFGPGTRLTVL.